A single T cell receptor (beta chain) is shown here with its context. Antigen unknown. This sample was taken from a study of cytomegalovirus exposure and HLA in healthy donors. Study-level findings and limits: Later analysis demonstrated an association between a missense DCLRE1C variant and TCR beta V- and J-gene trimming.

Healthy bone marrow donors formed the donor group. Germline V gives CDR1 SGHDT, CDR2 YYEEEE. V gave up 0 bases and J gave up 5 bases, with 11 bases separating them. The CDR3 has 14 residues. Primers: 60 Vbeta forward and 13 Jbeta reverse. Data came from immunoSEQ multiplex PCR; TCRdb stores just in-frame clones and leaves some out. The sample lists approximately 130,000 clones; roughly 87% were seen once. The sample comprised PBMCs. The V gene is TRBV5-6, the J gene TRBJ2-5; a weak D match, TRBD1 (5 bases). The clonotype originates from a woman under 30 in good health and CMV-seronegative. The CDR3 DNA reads TGTGCCAGCAGCTTGGGCAGGCCAGGGGAGACCCAGTACTTC. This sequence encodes CASSLGRPGETQYF.